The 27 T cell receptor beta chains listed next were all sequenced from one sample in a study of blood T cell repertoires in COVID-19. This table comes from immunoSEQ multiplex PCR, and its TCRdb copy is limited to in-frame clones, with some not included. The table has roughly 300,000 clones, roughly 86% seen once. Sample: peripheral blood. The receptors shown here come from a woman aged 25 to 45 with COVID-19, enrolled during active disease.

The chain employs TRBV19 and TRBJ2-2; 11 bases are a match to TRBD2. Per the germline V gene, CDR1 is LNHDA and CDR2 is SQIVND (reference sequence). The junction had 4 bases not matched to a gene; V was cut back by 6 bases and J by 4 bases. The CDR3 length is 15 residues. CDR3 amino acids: CASRRLAGLTGELFF. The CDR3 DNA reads TGTGCCAGTAGGAGACTAGCGGGGCTCACCGGGGAGCTGTTTTTT. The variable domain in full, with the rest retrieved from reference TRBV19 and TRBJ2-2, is DGGITQSPKYLFRKEGQNVTLSCEQNLNHDAMYWYRQDPGQGLRLIYYSQIVNDFQKGDIAEGYSVSREKKESFPLTVTSAQKNPTAFYLCASRRLAGLTGELFFGEGSRLTVL.

The CDR3 region is CASSKEPPACEQYV. CDR3 coding DNA: TGTGCCAGCAGCAAAGAGCCTCCAGCGTGTGAGCAGTACGTC. The rearrangement links TRBV21-1 to TRBJ2-7; the DNA was not compared with TRBD2, the D call given in the table. TRBV21-1 is tagged as a pseudogene. The CDR3 spans 14 residues.

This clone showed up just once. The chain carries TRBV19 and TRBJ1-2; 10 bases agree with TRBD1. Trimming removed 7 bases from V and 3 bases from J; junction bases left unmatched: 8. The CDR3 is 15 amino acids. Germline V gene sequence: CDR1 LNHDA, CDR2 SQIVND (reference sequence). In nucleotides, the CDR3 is TGTGCCAGTACCTCGTTGACAGGGGGCGACTATGGCTACACCTTC. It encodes CASTSLTGGDYGYTF.

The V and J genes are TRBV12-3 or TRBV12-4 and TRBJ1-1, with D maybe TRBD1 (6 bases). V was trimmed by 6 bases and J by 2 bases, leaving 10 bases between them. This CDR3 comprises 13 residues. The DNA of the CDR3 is TGTGCCAGCAGATTACAGGGTAACACTGAAGCTTTCTTT. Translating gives CASRLQGNTEAFF.

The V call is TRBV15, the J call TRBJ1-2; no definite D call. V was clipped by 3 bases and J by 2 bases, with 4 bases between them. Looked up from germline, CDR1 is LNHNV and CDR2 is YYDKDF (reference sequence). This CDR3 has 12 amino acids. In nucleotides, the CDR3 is TGTGCCACCAGCAGGGCCAACTATGGCTACACCTTC. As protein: CATSRANYGYTF. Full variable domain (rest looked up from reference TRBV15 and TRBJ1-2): DAMVIQNPRYQVTQFGKPVTLSCSQTLNHNVMYWYQQKSSQAPKLLFHYYDKDFNNEADTPDNFQSRRPNTSFCFLDIRSPGLGDTAMYLCATSRANYGYTFGSGTRLTVV.

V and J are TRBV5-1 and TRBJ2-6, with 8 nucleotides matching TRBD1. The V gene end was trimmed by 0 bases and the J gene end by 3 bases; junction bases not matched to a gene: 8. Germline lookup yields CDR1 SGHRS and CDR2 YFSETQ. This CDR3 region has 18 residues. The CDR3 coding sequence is TGCGCCAGCAGCTTGGGCGGTCAGGGGGCCGTTGGGGCCAACGTCCTGACTTTC. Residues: CASSLGGQGAVGANVLTF.

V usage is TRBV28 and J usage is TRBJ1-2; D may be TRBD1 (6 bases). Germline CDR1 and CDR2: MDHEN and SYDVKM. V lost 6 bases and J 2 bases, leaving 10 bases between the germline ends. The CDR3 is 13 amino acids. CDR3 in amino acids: CASSRTVNYGYTF. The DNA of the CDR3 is TGTGCCAGCAGCCGGACAGTCAACTATGGCTACACCTTC.

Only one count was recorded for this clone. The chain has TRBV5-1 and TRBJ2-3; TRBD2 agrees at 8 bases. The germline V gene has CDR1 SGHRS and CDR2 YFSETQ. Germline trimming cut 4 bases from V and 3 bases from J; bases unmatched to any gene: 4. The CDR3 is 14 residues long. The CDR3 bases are TGCGCCAGCAGCCGGGAGGGGACTACAGATACGCAGTATTTT. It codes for CASSREGTTDTQYF.

This CDR3 reads CASSQDWTHGLAEETQYF. CDR3 bases: TGTGCCAGCAGCCAAGACTGGACCCACGGACTAGCGGAAGAGACCCAGTACTTC. J is TRBJ2-5 and V is TRBV3-1 (or the pseudogene TRBV3-2); 10 nucleotides agree with TRBD2. CDR1 is LGHDT, CDR2 YNNKEL, per germline (reference sequence). Trimming removed 0 bases from V and 3 bases from J; junction bases left unmatched: 10. This CDR3 is 18 amino acids long.

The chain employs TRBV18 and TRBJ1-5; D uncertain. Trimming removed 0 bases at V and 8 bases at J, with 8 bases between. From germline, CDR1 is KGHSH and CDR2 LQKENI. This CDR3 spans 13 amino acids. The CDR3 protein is CASSPPGVKPQHF. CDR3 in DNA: TGTGCCAGCTCACCACCCGGAGTCAAGCCCCAGCATTTT.

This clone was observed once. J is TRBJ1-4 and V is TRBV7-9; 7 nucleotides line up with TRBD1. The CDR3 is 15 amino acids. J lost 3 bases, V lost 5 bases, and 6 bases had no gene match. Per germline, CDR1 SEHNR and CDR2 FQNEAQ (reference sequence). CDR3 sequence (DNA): TGTGCCAGCAGCACCCGGGACAGTGCTAATGAAAAACTGTTTTTT. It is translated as CASSTRDSANEKLFF. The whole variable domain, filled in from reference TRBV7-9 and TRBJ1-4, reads DTGVSQNPRHKITKRGQNVTFRCDPISEHNRLYWYRQTLGQGPEFLTYFQNEAQLEKSRLLSDRFSAERPKGSFSTLEIQRTEQGDSAMYLCASSTRDSANEKLFFGSGTQLSVL.

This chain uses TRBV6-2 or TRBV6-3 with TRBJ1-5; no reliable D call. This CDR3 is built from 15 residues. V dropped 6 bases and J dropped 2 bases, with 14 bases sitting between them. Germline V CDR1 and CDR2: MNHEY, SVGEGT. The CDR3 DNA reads TGTGCCAGCAGCCCAGCCCCCGCGGGCAATCAGCCCCAGCATTTT. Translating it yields CASSPAPAGNQPQHF.

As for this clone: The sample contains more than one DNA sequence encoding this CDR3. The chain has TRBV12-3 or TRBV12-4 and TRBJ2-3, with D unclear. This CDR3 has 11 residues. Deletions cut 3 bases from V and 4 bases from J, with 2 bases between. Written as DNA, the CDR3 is TGTGCCAGCAGTTTCTCAGATACGCAGTATTTT. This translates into CASSFSDTQYF.

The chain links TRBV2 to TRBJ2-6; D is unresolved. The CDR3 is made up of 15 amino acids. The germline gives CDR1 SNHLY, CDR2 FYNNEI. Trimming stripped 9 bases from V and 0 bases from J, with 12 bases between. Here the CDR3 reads CASLKENSGANVLTF. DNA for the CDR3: TGTGCCAGTTTGAAGGAGAACTCTGGGGCCAACGTCCTGACTTTC. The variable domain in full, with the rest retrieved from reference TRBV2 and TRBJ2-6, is EPEVTQTPSHQVTQMGQEVILRCVPISNHLYFYWYRQILGQKVEFLVSFYNNEISEKSEIFDDQFSVERPDGSNFTLKIRSTKLEDSAMYFCASLKENSGANVLTFGAGSRLTVL.

The CDR3 sequence: CAGRWGGGTDTQYF. CDR3 sequence (DNA): TGTGCCGGACGTTGGGGCGGGGGCACAGATACGCAGTATTTT. V and J are TRBV2 and TRBJ2-3; D is perhaps TRBD2 (6 bases). This CDR3 is built from 14 residues. Trimming removed 11 bases at V and 1 base at J, with 16 bases between. Looked up from germline, CDR1 is SNHLY and CDR2 is FYNNEI. The full variable domain, with the rest looked up from reference TRBV2 and TRBJ2-3, is EPEVTQTPSHQVTQMGQEVILRCVPISNHLYFYWYRQILGQKVEFLVSFYNNEISEKSEIFDDQFSVERPDGSNFTLKIRSTKLEDSAMYFCAGRWGGGTDTQYFGPGTRLTVL.

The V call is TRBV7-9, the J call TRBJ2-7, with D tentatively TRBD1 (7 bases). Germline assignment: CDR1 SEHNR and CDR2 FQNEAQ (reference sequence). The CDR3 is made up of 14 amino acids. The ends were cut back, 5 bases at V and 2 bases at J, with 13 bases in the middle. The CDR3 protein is CASSPGGKPYEQYV. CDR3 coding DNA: TGTGCCAGCAGCCCAGGGGGGAAGCCCTACGAGCAGTACGTC.

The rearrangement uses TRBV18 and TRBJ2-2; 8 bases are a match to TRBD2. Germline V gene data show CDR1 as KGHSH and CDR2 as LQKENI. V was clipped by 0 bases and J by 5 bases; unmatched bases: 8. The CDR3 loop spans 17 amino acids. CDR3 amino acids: CASSPPAGGARTGELFF. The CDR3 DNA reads TGTGCCAGCTCACCACCGGCGGGGGGCGCAAGGACCGGGGAGCTGTTTTTT.

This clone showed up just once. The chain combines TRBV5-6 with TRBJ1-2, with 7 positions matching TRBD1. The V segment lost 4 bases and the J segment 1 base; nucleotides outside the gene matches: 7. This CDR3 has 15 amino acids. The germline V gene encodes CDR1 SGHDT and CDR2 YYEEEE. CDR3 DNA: TGTGCCAGCAGCCTTGAGACAGGGAGTAACTATGGCTACACCTTC. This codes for CASSLETGSNYGYTF.

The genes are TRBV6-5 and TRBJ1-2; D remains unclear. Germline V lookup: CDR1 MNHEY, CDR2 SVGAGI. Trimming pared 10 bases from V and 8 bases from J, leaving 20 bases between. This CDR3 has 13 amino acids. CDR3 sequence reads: CATKDSGWEGYTF. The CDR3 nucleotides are TGTGCCACCAAAGACTCGGGTTGGGAGGGCTACACCTTC.

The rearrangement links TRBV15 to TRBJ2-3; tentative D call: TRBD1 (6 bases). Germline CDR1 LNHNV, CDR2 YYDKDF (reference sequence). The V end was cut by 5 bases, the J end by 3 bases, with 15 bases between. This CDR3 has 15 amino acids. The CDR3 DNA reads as TGTGCCACCAGCCTCCAGGGGAAAAAGACAGATACGCAGTATTTT. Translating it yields CATSLQGKKTDTQYF.

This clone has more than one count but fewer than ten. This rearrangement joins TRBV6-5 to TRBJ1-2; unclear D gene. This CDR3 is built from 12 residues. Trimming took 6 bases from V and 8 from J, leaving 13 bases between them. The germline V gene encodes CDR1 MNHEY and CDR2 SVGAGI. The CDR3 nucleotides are TGTGCCAGCAGGTCGAGGACTCTAGGCTACACCTTC. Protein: CASRSRTLGYTF.

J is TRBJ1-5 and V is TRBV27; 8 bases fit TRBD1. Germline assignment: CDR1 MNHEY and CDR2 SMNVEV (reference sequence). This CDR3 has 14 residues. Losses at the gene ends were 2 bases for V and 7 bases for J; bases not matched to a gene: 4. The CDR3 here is CASSLSRGQQPQHF. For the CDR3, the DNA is TGTGCCAGCAGTTTAAGCAGGGGGCAACAGCCCCAGCATTTT.

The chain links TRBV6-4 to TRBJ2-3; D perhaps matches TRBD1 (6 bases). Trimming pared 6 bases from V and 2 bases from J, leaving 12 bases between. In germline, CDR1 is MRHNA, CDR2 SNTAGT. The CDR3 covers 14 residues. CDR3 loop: CASSYREDTDTQYF. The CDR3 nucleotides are TGTGCCAGCAGCTACAGGGAAGACACAGATACGCAGTATTTT.

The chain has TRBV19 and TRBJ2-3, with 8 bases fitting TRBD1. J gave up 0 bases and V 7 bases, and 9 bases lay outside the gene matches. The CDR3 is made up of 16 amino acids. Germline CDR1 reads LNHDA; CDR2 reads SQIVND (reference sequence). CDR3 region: CASNWGTGGSTDTQYF. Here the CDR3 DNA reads TGTGCCAGTAATTGGGGAACAGGGGGAAGCACAGATACGCAGTATTTT.

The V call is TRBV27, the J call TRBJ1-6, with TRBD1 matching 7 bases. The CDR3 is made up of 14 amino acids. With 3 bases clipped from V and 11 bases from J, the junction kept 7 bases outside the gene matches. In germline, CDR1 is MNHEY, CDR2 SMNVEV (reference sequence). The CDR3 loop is CASSLDRKLTPLHF. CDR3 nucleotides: TGTGCCAGCAGTTTGGACAGGAAACTGACACCCCTCCACTTT.

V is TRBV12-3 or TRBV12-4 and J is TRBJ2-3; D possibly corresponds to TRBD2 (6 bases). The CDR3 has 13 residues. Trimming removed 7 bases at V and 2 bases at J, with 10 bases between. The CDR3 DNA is TGTGCCAGCATCCGCGGGAACACAGATACGCAGTATTTT. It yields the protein CASIRGNTDTQYF.

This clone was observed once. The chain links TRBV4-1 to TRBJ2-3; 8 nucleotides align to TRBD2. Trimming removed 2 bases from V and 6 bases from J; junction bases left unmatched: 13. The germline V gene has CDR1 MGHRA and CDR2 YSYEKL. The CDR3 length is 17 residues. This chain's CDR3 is CASSQPLIGGAWDTQYF. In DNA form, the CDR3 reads TGCGCCAGCAGCCAACCCCTAATCGGGGGGGCTTGGGATACGCAGTATTTT.